The TCR beta chain under discussion was sequenced for a study of blood T cell repertoires in COVID-19. Study-level information: T cells, B-cell-depleted T cells, or PBMCs provided the cDNA or gDNA that served as material.

The CDR3 covers 13 residues. The ends were cut back, 0 bases at V and 2 bases at J, with 4 bases in the middle. Germline lookup yields CDR1 WNHNN and CDR2 SYGVQD (reference sequence). TCRdb keeps only in-frame clones here, not all; method: immunoSEQ multiplex PCR. The table includes about 81,000 clones, 91% detected once. The TCR originated in a woman in her fifties or sixties in a cohort sampled during active COVID-19. This chain uses TRBV10-1 with TRBJ2-5; no reliable D call. Source material: peripheral blood. CDR3 protein: CASSESSQETQYF. The CDR3 coding sequence is TGCGCCAGCAGTGAGTCTAGTCAAGAGACCCAGTACTTC.